This passage covers 17 T cell receptor beta chains from one sample sequenced in a study of blood T cell repertoires in COVID-19. The protocol was immunoSEQ multiplex PCR, while the TCRdb copy is restricted to in-frame clones and leaves out a portion. The table records approximately 210,000 clones, 75% to 85% of them present only once. Sequenced sample: PBMCs or T cells enriched from blood (not recorded which). The receptors come from a man aged 35 to 55 who had recovered from COVID-19.

The chain links TRBV5-6 to TRBJ1-2; 8 bases are shared with TRBD1. Trimming removed 1 base from V and 4 bases from J; junction bases left unmatched: 6. Germline V gene data show CDR1 as SGHDT and CDR2 as YYEEEE. The length of the CDR3 is 15 residues. CDR3 in DNA: TGTGCCAGCAGCTTGCGACAGGGGAAGAGCTATGGCTACACCTTC. It yields the protein CASSLRQGKSYGYTF.

The chain has TRBV14 and TRBJ1-6; D is perhaps TRBD1 (6 bases). This CDR3 is built from 15 residues. Germline V gene sequence: CDR1 SGHDN, CDR2 FVKESK. The V end was cut by 4 bases, the J end by 10 bases, with 17 bases between. Here the CDR3 reads CASSPRRGIDSPLHF. The CDR3 bases are TGTGCCAGCAGCCCAAGAAGGGGGATAGACTCACCCCTCCACTTT.

The chain links TRBV2 to TRBJ2-1; TRBD1 aligns across 8 bases. With 6 bases clipped from V and 6 bases from J, the junction kept 10 bases outside the gene matches. The V gene's germline CDR1 is SNHLY and CDR2 FYNNEI. The CDR3 is 15 amino acids. The CDR3 region has the DNA TGTGCCAGCAGAGGGGCCCGGACAGGGAGCAATGAGCAGTTCTTC. This codes for CASRGARTGSNEQFF.

This clone was seen only once. The CDR3 region is CASSTGLAGGDTQYF. Written as DNA, the CDR3 is TGTGCCAGCAGCACCGGACTAGCGGGAGGAGATACGCAGTATTTT. This chain joins TRBV5-4 and TRBJ2-3, with TRBD2 identical over 14 bases. With 4 bases clipped from V and 5 bases from J, the junction kept 3 bases outside the gene matches. Germline V lookup: CDR1 SGHNT, CDR2 YYREEE (reference sequence). The CDR3 length is 15 residues.

The V and J genes are TRBV7-6 and TRBJ2-2; D uncertain. Deletions cut 4 bases from V and 0 bases from J, with 12 bases between. The germline V gene has CDR1 SGHVS and CDR2 FNYEAQ. The CDR3 has 16 residues. The CDR3 loop is CASSYLRSANTGELFF. For the CDR3, the DNA is TGTGCCAGCAGCTATCTGCGGAGCGCGAACACCGGGGAGCTGTTTTTT.

The chain links TRBV5-6 to TRBJ2-5; 10 nucleotides align to TRBD1. Trimming at V came to 4 bases and at J to 4 bases, leaving 7 bases not matched to a gene. The CDR3 extends over 15 amino acids. The germline CDR1 and CDR2 sequences are SGHDT and YYEEEE. The CDR3 DNA follows: TGTGCCAGCAGCGCCAGACAGGGGGCAGGAGAGACCCAGTACTTC. It specifies CASSARQGAGETQYF.

J is TRBJ1-2 and V is TRBV28, with 11 bases that match TRBD1. From germline, CDR1 is MDHEN and CDR2 SYDVKM. Trimming took 2 bases from V and 1 from J; bases not matched to a gene: 3. The CDR3 is 16 residues long. The CDR3: CASSLTGTGGNYGYTF. CDR3 bases: TGTGCCAGCAGTTTAACCGGGACAGGGGGTAACTATGGCTACACCTTC.

The chain combines TRBV4-3 with TRBJ2-2; 12 bases map to TRBD2. The germline CDR1 and CDR2 sequences are LGHNA and YSLEER. There are 21 residues in the CDR3. Unmatched junction bases numbered 18, after V lost 1 base and J lost 6 bases. The CDR3 loop is CASSQGWTSGMVLVGAGELFF. Here the CDR3 DNA reads TGCGCCAGCAGCCAAGGCTGGACTAGCGGGATGGTTTTGGTAGGGGCCGGGGAGCTGTTTTTT.

The gene calls are TRBV2 and TRBJ2-1, with 12 bases that match TRBD2. CDR3 size: 20 residues. Germline V gives CDR1 SNHLY, CDR2 FYNNEI. After removal of 6 bases from V and 0 bases from J, the junction contained 15 bases not matched to a gene. CDR3 bases: TGTGCCAGCAGCGTACCATCCGGGACTAGCGGGTTTAGCTCCTACAATGAGCAGTTCTTC. It yields the protein CASSVPSGTSGFSSYNEQFF.

The chain couples TRBV19 to TRBJ2-7, with 7 bases that match TRBD2. This CDR3 region has 14 residues. V lost 5 bases, J lost 3 bases, and 7 bases stayed unmatched. CDR1 and CDR2 from the germline V gene are LNHDA and SQIVND (reference sequence). The CDR3 loop reads CASSRSGDLYEQYF. CDR3 DNA: TGTGCCAGTAGTCGGAGCGGGGACCTCTACGAGCAGTACTTC.

This clone was found once. The chain links TRBV28 to TRBJ2-7, with no clear D. The V gene's germline CDR1 is MDHEN and CDR2 SYDVKM. The CDR3 contains 14 residues. The germline V and J ends were trimmed by 7 bases and 2 bases, with 15 bases remaining between them. The CDR3 sequence is CASKVGVPTYEQYF. The CDR3 bases are TGTGCCAGCAAAGTCGGAGTACCCACCTACGAGCAGTACTTC.

This chain links TRBV5-1 with TRBJ1-4; 11 positions match TRBD1. Germline V gene data show CDR1 as SGHRS and CDR2 as YFSETQ. The CDR3 totals 16 residues. J was trimmed by 3 bases and V by 4 bases; bases with no gene match: 5. The CDR3 is CASSDGTGGANEKLFF. The CDR3 DNA reads as TGCGCCAGCAGCGATGGGACAGGGGGTGCTAATGAAAAACTGTTTTTT. The whole variable domain, filled in from reference TRBV5-1 and TRBJ1-4, reads KAGVTQTPRYLIKTRGQQVTLSCSPISGHRSVSWYQQTPGQGLQFLFEYFSETQRNKGNFPGRFSGRQFSNSRSEMNVSTLELGDSALYLCASSDGTGGANEKLFFGSGTQLSVL.

The chain couples TRBV13 to TRBJ1-1; possibly TRBD1 for D (5 bases). Between the trimmed V and J ends, which lost 1 base and 1 base, there was a span of 10 bases. CDR1 is PRHDT, CDR2 FYEKMQ, per germline (reference sequence). The CDR3 is 15 amino acids. CDR3 in DNA: TGTGCCAGCAGCTTAGTGGGGGGGAAGAACACTGAAGCTTTCTTT. This sequence encodes CASSLVGGKNTEAFF.

The chain combines TRBV19 with TRBJ2-7; 7 bases are a match to TRBD1. Germline V CDR1 and CDR2: LNHDA, SQIVND (reference sequence). This CDR3 is 16 amino acids long. Trimming cost V 4 bases and J 2 bases; bases outside gene matches: 11. The CDR3 sequence: CASSRVSRGQPYEQYF. CDR3 DNA: TGTGCCAGTAGTAGAGTATCCCGGGGACAGCCCTACGAGCAGTACTTC.

V and J are TRBV7-8 and TRBJ2-3, with 7 bases identical to TRBD2. The CDR3 loop spans 16 amino acids. The germline gives CDR1 SGHVS, CDR2 FQNEAQ. The V and J ends lost 1 base and 3 bases, in that order; junction bases with no gene match: 7. CDR3 loop: CASSLVSSGPTDTQYF. For the CDR3, the DNA is TGTGCCAGCAGCTTAGTTTCTAGCGGCCCTACAGATACGCAGTATTTT.

The CDR3 bases are TGTGCCACTACGGAACAGAACACAGATACGCAGTATTTT. This translates into CATTEQNTDTQYF. The rearrangement joins TRBV12-3 or TRBV12-4 to TRBJ2-3; D gene ambiguous. The V end was cut by 10 bases, the J end by 2 bases, with 13 bases between. The CDR3 spans 13 residues.

The J gene is TRBJ2-2, the V gene TRBV5-1, with 7 bases fitting TRBD2. The CDR3 contains 16 residues. Per germline, CDR1 SGHRS and CDR2 YFSETQ. J was trimmed by 8 bases and V by 2 bases; bases with no gene match: 12. CDR3 sequence reads: CASSLKLWRELGELFF. The CDR3 DNA reads TGCGCCAGCAGCTTAAAGCTCTGGCGGGAGCTGGGGGAGCTGTTTTTT.